This T cell receptor (beta chain) was sequenced in a study of shared clonotypes between healthy human individuals. General study findings and limits: Sampling included only blood; tissue repertoires likely differ. Naive subsets generally exceeded memory subsets in estimated richness.

An assay was performed, and its level was deep. Assay used: immunoSEQ multiplex PCR; TCRdb lists only in-frame clones, some missing. The profile shows about 680,000 clones, about 90% of them singletons. Concerning this clone: Its target is not known.

The germline gives CDR1 ENHRY, CDR2 SYGVKD. The CDR3 has 17 residues. The V and J ends lost 4 bases and 2 bases respectively, with 18 bases between them. The naive CD8 fraction comprised CD45RO-negative cells positively selected for CCR7 and excluded terminally differentiated effector memory CD45RA+ cells. The chain combines TRBV10-3 with TRBJ1-3; D unclear. This receptor was obtained from a man aged 25-45 years in good health. Input material: naive CD8+ T cells sorted from blood. CDR3 in amino acids: CAISVGPSEAPGNTIYF. CDR3 bases: TGTGCCATCAGTGTAGGGCCTTCTGAGGCGCCTGGAAACACCATATATTTT.